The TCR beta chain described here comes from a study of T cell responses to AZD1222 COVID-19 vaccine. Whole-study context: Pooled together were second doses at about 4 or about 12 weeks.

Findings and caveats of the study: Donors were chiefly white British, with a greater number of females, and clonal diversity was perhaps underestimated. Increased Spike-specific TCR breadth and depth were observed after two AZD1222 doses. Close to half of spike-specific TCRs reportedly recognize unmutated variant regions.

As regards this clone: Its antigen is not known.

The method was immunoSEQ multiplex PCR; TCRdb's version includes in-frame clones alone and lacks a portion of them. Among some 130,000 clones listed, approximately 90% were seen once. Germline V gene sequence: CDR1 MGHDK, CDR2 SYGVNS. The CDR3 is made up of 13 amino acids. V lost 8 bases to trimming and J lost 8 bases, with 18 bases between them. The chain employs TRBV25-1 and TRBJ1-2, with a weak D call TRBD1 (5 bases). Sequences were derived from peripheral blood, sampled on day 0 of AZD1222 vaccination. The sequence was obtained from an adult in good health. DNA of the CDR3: TGTGCCAGCGGCTGGGGGGGGACTGCCGGCTACACCTTC. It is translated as CASGWGGTAGYTF.